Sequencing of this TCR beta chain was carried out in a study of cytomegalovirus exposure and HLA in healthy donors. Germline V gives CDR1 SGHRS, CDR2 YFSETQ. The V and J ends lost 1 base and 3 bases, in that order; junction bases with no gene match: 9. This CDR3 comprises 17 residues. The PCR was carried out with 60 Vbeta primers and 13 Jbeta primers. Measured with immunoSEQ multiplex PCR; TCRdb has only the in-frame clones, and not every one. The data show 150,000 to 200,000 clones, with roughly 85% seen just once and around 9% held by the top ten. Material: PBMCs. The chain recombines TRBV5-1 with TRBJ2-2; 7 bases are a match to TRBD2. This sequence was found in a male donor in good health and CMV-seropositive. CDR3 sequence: CASSLSITSVYTGELFF. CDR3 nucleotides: TGCGCCAGCAGCTTGAGTATAACTAGCGTGTACACCGGGGAGCTGTTTTTT.